The 18 T cell receptor beta chains below all came from one sample that was sequenced in a study of cytomegalovirus exposure and HLA in healthy donors. Here immunoSEQ multiplex PCR was the method, and the copy in TCRdb shows in-frame clones only, minus some. In the table there are approximately 160,000 clones, 84% of which are singletons. Material: PBMCs. The receptors were sampled from a man in his thirties or forties in good health and CMV-seropositive.

This sequence joins TRBV11-2 and TRBJ1-2, with D possibly TRBD1 on 5 matching bases. CDR3 length: 10 residues. Trimming shortened V by 5 bases and J by 14 bases, and 12 bases separated the two germline ends. The germline V gene encodes CDR1 SGHAT and CDR2 FQNNGV. The chain's CDR3 is CASSPRAETF. The CDR3 DNA sequence: TGTGCCAGCAGCCCCAGGGCCGAAACCTTC. Using reference TRBV11-2 and TRBJ1-2 for the parts outside the CDR3, the full variable domain is EAGVAQSPRYKIIEKRQSVAFWCNPISGHATLYWYQQILGQGPKLLIQFQNNGVVDDSQLPKDRFSAERLKGVDSTLKIQPAKLEDSAVYLCASSPRAETFGSGTRLTVV.

The genes are TRBV30 and TRBJ1-6, with D possibly matching TRBD1 (6 bases). CDR3 length: 14 residues. Trimming pared 4 bases from V and 7 bases from J, leaving 14 bases between. Per the germline V gene, CDR1 is GTSNPN and CDR2 is SVGIG (reference sequence). The CDR3 bases are TGTGCCTGGAATAGGGACACCTTCAATTCACCCCTCCACTTT. This codes for CAWNRDTFNSPLHF.

The genes are TRBV6-1 and TRBJ1-5, with 9 bases identical to TRBD1. The CDR3 totals 15 residues. CDR1 is MNHNS and CDR2 is SASEGT in the germline V gene. The trim removed 3 bases at V and 7 bases at J, leaving 7 bases unmatched. This chain's CDR3 is CASSDGGTGRQPQHF. Written as DNA, the CDR3 is TGTGCCAGCAGTGACGGCGGGACAGGGCGGCAGCCCCAGCATTTT.

The rearrangement joins TRBV7-6 to TRBJ2-6; TRBD1 matches 7 bases. There are 15 residues in the CDR3. Germline values: CDR1 SGHVS, CDR2 FNYEAQ. Unmatched junction bases numbered 0, after V lost 4 bases and J lost 0 bases. The CDR3 sequence: CASSWTGSGANVLTF. The CDR3 DNA is TGTGCCAGCAGCTGGACAGGCTCTGGGGCCAACGTCCTGACTTTC. Full variable domain (remainder filled in from reference TRBV7-6 and TRBJ2-6): GAGVSQSPRYKVTKRGQDVALRCDPISGHVSLYWYRQALGQGPEFLTYFNYEAQQDKSGLPNDRFSAERPEGSISTLTIQRTEQRDSAMYRCASSWTGSGANVLTFGAGSRLTVL.

V gene TRBV28 combines with J gene TRBJ1-4; the D is unclear. This CDR3 region has 14 residues. Germline V lookup: CDR1 MDHEN, CDR2 SYDVKM. With 2 bases removed from V and 4 bases from J, the gap between germline ends came to 8 bases. The CDR3 DNA reads as TGTGCCAGCAGTTTAGGGAGGTATAATGAAAAACTGTTTTTT. Encoded protein: CASSLGRYNEKLFF.

This clone appeared once. V usage is TRBV19 and J usage is TRBJ2-7; TRBD1 might be the D (6 bases). From germline, CDR1 is LNHDA and CDR2 SQIVND (reference sequence). Trimming cost V 3 bases and J 5 bases, with 14 bases left between them. The CDR3 covers 14 residues. CDR3 in DNA: TGTGCCAGTAGTATGGAACAGGGAACGAACGAGCAGTACTTC. Its translation: CASSMEQGTNEQYF.

The rearrangement joins TRBV7-8 to TRBJ2-7; D remains ambiguous. CDR1 is SGHVS, CDR2 FQNEAQ, per germline. V lost 0 bases and J lost 2, with 5 bases in between. The CDR3 runs 13 residues. The CDR3 nucleotides read TGTGCCAGCAGCTTAGCGAGGCCCTACGAGCAGTACTTC. Protein: CASSLARPYEQYF.

V is TRBV27 and J is TRBJ2-3, with 8 positions matching TRBD2. Germline-derived CDR1 and CDR2 are MNHEY and SMNVEV (reference sequence). With 6 bases clipped from V and 8 bases from J, the junction kept 19 bases outside the gene matches. The length of the CDR3 is 17 residues. CDR3: CASRMNLAGGLGGTQYF. In nucleotides, the CDR3 is TGTGCCAGCAGGATGAATCTAGCGGGTGGTCTGGGGGGTACGCAGTATTTT.

The chain combines TRBV6-6 with TRBJ1-2, with 7 bases matching TRBD1. The CDR3 sequence is 15 residues long. Germline V gene sequence: CDR1 MNHNY, CDR2 SVGAGI (reference sequence). V was pared by 0 bases and J by 9 bases, with 10 bases of the junction left unmatched. The CDR3 protein is CASSYSHGGGLSYTF. The CDR3 nucleotides are TGTGCCAGCAGTTACTCCCACGGAGGGGGCTTGAGCTACACCTTC.

The CDR3 region has the DNA TGTGCCAGCAGCTTAAGACGGGGGGCCTACAATGAGCAGTTCTTC. It yields the protein CASSLRRGAYNEQFF. The chain combines TRBV7-3 with TRBJ2-1, with 7 positions matching TRBD2. V was pared by 1 base and J by 2 bases, with 2 bases of the junction left unmatched. The CDR3 has 15 residues. Per the germline V gene, CDR1 is SGHTA and CDR2 is FQGTGA. The whole variable domain, remainder taken from reference TRBV7-3 and TRBJ2-1, is GAGVSQTPSNKVTEKGKYVELRCDPISGHTALYWYRQSLGQGPEFLIYFQGTGAADDSGLPNDRFFAVRPEGSVSTLKIQRTERGDSAVYLCASSLRRGAYNEQFFGPGTRLTVL.

The chain couples TRBV7-9 to TRBJ1-4; tentatively, D is TRBD1 (5 bases). Germline loops: CDR1 SEHNR, CDR2 FQNEAQ (reference sequence). The CDR3 is 14 amino acids. The V end lost 2 bases, the J end lost 10 bases, and 14 bases lay between the germline ends. The chain's CDR3 is CASSLSGGGGKLFF. The CDR3 DNA follows: TGTGCCAGCAGCTTATCCGGGGGTGGAGGAAAACTGTTTTTT.

The chain carries TRBV6-6 and TRBJ1-2; tentative D call: TRBD1 (5 bases). This CDR3 has 14 residues. Trimming pared 2 bases from V and 7 bases from J, leaving 14 bases between. Germline values: CDR1 MNHNY, CDR2 SVGAGI (reference sequence). CDR3 bases: TGTGCCAGCAGTTACCAGGGAAGGGAGGGTGGCTACACCTTC. Translated, it gives CASSYQGREGGYTF.

This clone was seen only a few times. V usage is TRBV11-2 and J usage is TRBJ1-1; D is ambiguous. This CDR3 spans 13 amino acids. Trimming left V 5 bases short and J 5 bases short, with 12 bases between. Germline loops: CDR1 SGHAT, CDR2 FQNNGV. This CDR3 reads CASSLGVGTEAFF. Here the CDR3 DNA reads TGTGCCAGCAGCCTGGGAGTAGGGACTGAAGCTTTCTTT. The full variable domain, in which reference TRBV11-2 and TRBJ1-1 provide the parts outside the CDR3, is EAGVAQSPRYKIIEKRQSVAFWCNPISGHATLYWYQQILGQGPKLLIQFQNNGVVDDSQLPKDRFSAERLKGVDSTLKIQPAKLEDSAVYLCASSLGVGTEAFFGQGTRLTVV.

This chain connects TRBV13 to TRBJ2-3, with 9 bases matching TRBD2. After removal of 4 bases from V and 2 bases from J, the junction contained 4 bases not matched to a gene. Germline assignment: CDR1 PRHDT and CDR2 FYEKMQ (reference sequence). The CDR3 contains 15 residues. In DNA, the CDR3 is TGTGCCAGCAGCTCCCTAGCGGGGACCACAGATACGCAGTATTTT. This gives the protein CASSSLAGTTDTQYF.

The chain is built from TRBV7-8 and TRBJ2-2; D is unresolved. The V end lost 5 bases, the J end lost 2 bases, and 15 bases lay between the germline ends. Germline V gene data show CDR1 as SGHVS and CDR2 as FQNEAQ. The CDR3 extends over 16 amino acids. The CDR3 here is CASSPRSGYNTGELFF. In nucleotides, the CDR3 is TGTGCCAGCAGCCCGAGATCGGGTTACAACACCGGGGAGCTGTTTTTT.

J is TRBJ2-1 and V is TRBV5-6, with 7 bases lining up with TRBD2. J was trimmed by 6 bases and V by 2 bases; bases with no gene match: 5. Germline V gene sequence: CDR1 SGHDT, CDR2 YYEEEE. The CDR3 spans 14 residues. The CDR3 protein is CASSFAGVVNEQFF. For the CDR3, the DNA is TGTGCCAGCAGCTTCGCGGGGGTGGTCAATGAGCAGTTCTTC.

The genes are TRBV27 and TRBJ2-2; D gene uncertain. The CDR3 has 15 amino acids. Germline assignment: CDR1 MNHEY and CDR2 SMNVEV (reference sequence). Trimming took 0 bases from V and 7 from J, leaving 12 bases between them. CDR3 coding DNA: TGTGCCAGCAGTTTATCACAAAACGGCGGCGGGGAGCTGTTTTTT. It is translated as CASSLSQNGGGELFF.

CDR3 amino acids: CASSQDPRGRGTEAFF. The CDR3 DNA sequence: TGCGCCAGCAGCCAAGACCCTAGGGGCCGAGGTACTGAAGCTTTCTTT. The rearrangement joins TRBV4-3 to TRBJ1-1, with D possibly being TRBD1 (5 bases). Trimming took off 0 bases at V and 5 bases at J, with 16 bases between the two ends. Germline V CDR1 and CDR2: LGHNA, YSLEER. The CDR3 covers 16 residues.